One sample yielded the 13 T cell receptor beta chains listed below, sequenced in a study of shared clonotypes between healthy human individuals. Libraries were prepared by immunoSEQ multiplex PCR; TCRdb keeps only in-frame clonotypes and omits some of them. The table includes more than 2 million clones, over 85% detected once. Terminally differentiated effector memory CD45RA+ cells were excluded from the naive CD8 cells, which were CD45RO-negative and positively selected for CCR7. The sequenced sample was naive CD8+ T cells sorted from blood. These receptors came from a man between 18 and 35 years old in good health.

The chain recombines TRBV7-2 with TRBJ2-3; 9 nucleotides line up with TRBD2. V lost 1 base to trimming and J lost 2 bases; unmatched junction nucleotides: 7. The germline V gene has CDR1 SGHTA and CDR2 FQGNSA. This CDR3 is 17 amino acids long. For the CDR3, the DNA is TGTGCCAGCAGCTTAGGAGCAGCGGGAGGACTCACAGATACGCAGTATTTT. It is translated as CASSLGAAGGLTDTQYF.

V is TRBV5-6 and J is TRBJ1-1, with D uncertain. Trimming shortened V by 0 bases and J by 6 bases, and 6 bases separated the two germline ends. Germline V lookup: CDR1 SGHDT, CDR2 YYEEEE. The CDR3 extends over 12 amino acids. The CDR3 is CASSLDLSEAFF. CDR3 nucleotide sequence: TGTGCCAGCAGCTTGGATCTCTCTGAAGCTTTCTTT.

The chain joins TRBV5-1 to TRBJ2-7; a weak D match, TRBD2 (6 bases). V lost 0 bases to trimming and J lost 0 bases, with 7 bases between them. Per germline, CDR1 SGHRS and CDR2 YFSETQ. The CDR3 loop spans 14 amino acids. This CDR3 is CASSLARGSYEQYF. CDR3 nucleotide sequence: TGCGCCAGCAGCTTGGCGCGGGGCTCCTACGAGCAGTACTTC.

Regarding this clone: The same CDR3 arises from other DNA sequences in this sample as well. This chain links TRBV4-1 with TRBJ2-5; no firm D call. Trimming left V 0 bases short and J 5 bases short, with 7 bases between. The CDR3 loop spans 13 amino acids. The germline CDR1 and CDR2 sequences are MGHRA and YSYEKL. This CDR3 is CASSQDRRETQYF. The CDR3 DNA is TGCGCCAGCAGCCAAGATCGACGCGAGACCCAGTACTTC.

As to this clone: This CDR3 is also generated by other DNA sequences in the sample. The genes are TRBV6-6 and TRBJ2-7, with D possibly TRBD2 on 6 matching bases. In germline, CDR1 is MNHNY, CDR2 SVGAGI (reference sequence). The CDR3 covers 14 residues. The V and J ends lost 0 bases and 5 bases respectively, with 11 bases between them. DNA of the CDR3: TGTGCCAGCAGTTACTCGGAGGGTTCCAACGAGCAGTACTTC. This translates into CASSYSEGSNEQYF.

This chain uses TRBV11-2 with TRBJ2-7; 11 bases are a match to TRBD2. The CDR3 loop spans 19 amino acids. The trim removed 0 bases at V and 5 bases at J, leaving 15 bases unmatched. Per the germline V gene, CDR1 is SGHAT and CDR2 is FQNNGV. This CDR3 is CASSLDLSLAGVIRNEQYF. The CDR3 nucleotides are TGTGCCAGCAGCTTAGATCTATCACTAGCGGGAGTAATAAGAAACGAGCAGTACTTC.

This clone was recorded once. The rearrangement links TRBV4-1 to TRBJ2-5; 8 bases agree with TRBD1. The J call could be wrong; TRBJ2-7 is a better fit for the DNA end. The length of the CDR3 is 16 residues. From germline, CDR1 is MGHRA and CDR2 YSYEKL. The CDR3 protein is CASSQKVGQETYEQYF. The CDR3 bases are TGCGCCAGCAGCCAGAAGGTGGGACAGGAGACCTACGAGCAGTACTTC.

The chain couples TRBV6-5 to TRBJ2-1; 11 bases align to TRBD2. V was clipped by 2 bases and J by 4 bases; unmatched bases: 1. Germline CDR1 reads MNHEY; CDR2 reads SVGAGI. The CDR3 totals 15 residues. The CDR3 DNA follows: TGTGCCAGCAGTTACCGGACTAGCGGGTACAATGAGCAGTTCTTC. Amino acids: CASSYRTSGYNEQFF.

The rearrangement links TRBV27 to TRBJ2-7, with TRBD1 identical over 7 bases. The CDR3 runs to 14 residues. V lost 4 bases and J lost 2; bases outside the gene matches: 5. Germline values: CDR1 MNHEY, CDR2 SMNVEV (reference sequence). The CDR3 sequence is CASSYSGTAYEQYF. The CDR3 DNA reads as TGTGCCAGCAGTTACTCCGGGACAGCCTACGAGCAGTACTTC.

The V and J genes are TRBV19 and TRBJ2-2; D is unclear. The length of the CDR3 is 18 residues. Germline loops: CDR1 LNHDA, CDR2 SQIVND (reference sequence). The V end was cut by 4 bases, the J end by 1 base, with 19 bases between. In DNA form, the CDR3 reads TGTGCCAGTAGTAAGGGTTCCGCTTTGATGGTGAACACCGGGGAGCTGTTTTTT. Translating it yields CASSKGSALMVNTGELFF.

The chain uses TRBV6-6 and TRBJ2-4; no definite D call. Germline loops: CDR1 MNHNY, CDR2 SVGAGI (reference sequence). V dropped 2 bases and J dropped 0 bases, with 11 bases sitting between them. This CDR3 is built from 16 residues. CDR3 residues: CASSYGEYLAKNIQYF. The DNA for the CDR3 is TGTGCCAGCAGTTACGGGGAATACCTAGCCAAAAACATTCAGTACTTC.

V gene TRBV4-3 combines with J gene TRBJ1-5; TRBD1 agrees at 8 bases. J gave up 7 bases and V 1 base, and 6 bases lay outside the gene matches. CDR3 length equals 15 residues. Germline-derived CDR1 and CDR2 are LGHNA and YSLEER. The CDR3 region is CASSQAAGGAQPQHF. The CDR3 DNA follows: TGCGCCAGCAGCCAAGCCGCAGGGGGCGCCCAGCCCCAGCATTTT.

The chain uses TRBV6-6 and TRBJ2-2; D is ambiguous. Germline values: CDR1 MNHNY, CDR2 SVGAGI (reference sequence). CDR3 size: 12 residues. V gave up 7 bases and J gave up 6 bases, with 9 bases separating them. CDR3 bases: TGTGCCAGCACCATCGGCGCCGGGGAGCTGTTTTTT. It specifies CASTIGAGELFF.